The clone carrying this TCR beta chain appeared many times. Time point meaning: pre-sensitization, week 0. Described treatment: therapeutic diphenylcyclopropenone sensitization with weekly scalp DPC. People who gave samples had alopecia, were 18 to 70 years old, and were suitable for DPC. The total RNA was obtained from whole blood that was not fractionated. This sample is drawn from a study of human T cells and chemical hapten exposure. Deletions cut 4 bases from V and 4 bases from J, with 17 bases between. Per germline, CDR1 SEHNR and CDR2 FQNEAQ (reference sequence). The CDR3 has 15 residues. TCRdb used MiXCR to reprocess the RACE reads, holding one entry per CDR3 protein. The sample lists 280,000 or so distinct CDR3 sequences; roughly 7.4% were seen once.

This receptor was identified in a man between 18 and 29 years old with alopecia areata. Some clones in this sample may be carry-over from other donors' samples. The source was whole blood, collected in connection with sensitization to the hapten diphenylcyclopropenone (DPC). This chain links TRBV7-9 with TRBJ2-7, with TRBD1 as a possible D gene (6 bases). The CDR3: CASSYRETGQYEQYF. The CDR3 nucleotides read TGTGCCAGCAGCTACAGAGAAACGGGACAATACGAGCAGTACTTC.